These 10 T cell receptor beta chains originate from one sample sequenced in a study of blood T cell repertoires in COVID-19. Using immunoSEQ multiplex PCR, the repertoire was profiled, and TCRdb retains in-frame clones only, with some absent. This repertoire shows 150,000 to 250,000 clones, approximately 82% found once; its top ten account for approximately 6.9%. Material for sequencing was peripheral blood. The receptors were gathered from a human donor with acute or convalescent COVID-19. The donor label of this sample is uncertain.

The rearrangement links TRBV5-1 to TRBJ2-2, with 11 positions matching TRBD2. The CDR3 covers 15 residues. The germline gives CDR1 SGHRS, CDR2 YFSETQ. V gave up 5 bases and J gave up 6 bases; unmatched junction bases: 6. The DNA of the CDR3 is TGCGCCAGCAGAGGGACTAGCGGCGGAGCCGGGGAGCTGTTTTTT. Protein product: CASRGTSGGAGELFF.

The chain links TRBV29-1 to TRBJ2-7; weak D call: TRBD1 (6 bases). Germline lookup yields CDR1 SQVTM and CDR2 ANQGSEA. Deletions cut 7 bases from V and 2 bases from J, with 12 bases between. The CDR3 covers 12 residues. CDR3 residues: CSARDITYEQYF. In DNA, the CDR3 is TGCAGCGCCCGGGACATCACCTACGAGCAGTACTTC.

For the CDR3, the DNA is TGTGCCTGGAGTAGACAGGGGGCTGGAAACACCATATATTTT. Translation: CAWSRQGAGNTIYF. The rearrangement uses TRBV30 and TRBJ1-3; 9 nucleotides agree with TRBD1. The germline gives CDR1 GTSNPN, CDR2 SVGIG (reference sequence). The length of the CDR3 is 14 residues. Losses at the gene ends were 2 bases for V and 2 bases for J; bases not matched to a gene: 1.

The chain carries TRBV11-2 and TRBJ2-1, with 8 nucleotides matching TRBD1. The CDR3 extends over 14 amino acids. Germline CDR1 is SGHAT and CDR2 is FQNNGV. V was pared by 5 bases and J by 4 bases, with 4 bases of the junction left unmatched. The CDR3 DNA reads TGTGCCAGCAGCCACGGGACAGGTTACAATGAGCAGTTCTTC. Amino acid sequence: CASSHGTGYNEQFF. Supplemented by reference TRBV11-2 and TRBJ2-1, the full variable domain reads EAGVAQSPRYKIIEKRQSVAFWCNPISGHATLYWYQQILGQGPKLLIQFQNNGVVDDSQLPKDRFSAERLKGVDSTLKIQPAKLEDSAVYLCASSHGTGYNEQFFGPGTRLTVL.

The J gene is TRBJ2-7, the V gene TRBV6-6; TRBD2 is a possible D gene (6 bases). The CDR3 runs 12 residues. The V gene's germline CDR1 is MNHNY and CDR2 SVGAGI (reference sequence). The V end lost 1 base, the J end lost 7 bases, and 8 bases lay between the germline ends. The CDR3 coding sequence is TGTGCCAGCAGTTACTGGGGGGAAGAGCAGTACTTC. It specifies CASSYWGEEQYF.

The chain recombines TRBV11-2 with TRBJ1-5; weak D call: TRBD1 (5 bases). The CDR3 is made up of 14 amino acids. V lost 0 bases, J lost 6 bases, and 9 bases lay in between. Germline values: CDR1 SGHAT, CDR2 FQNNGV. CDR3 in DNA: TGTGCCAGCAGCTTAGAGGGGAGGGGTCAGCCCCAGCATTTT. Its translation is CASSLEGRGQPQHF.

The chain is built from TRBV7-2 and TRBJ2-1, with D unresolved. Per germline, CDR1 SGHTA and CDR2 FQGNSA. Trimming removed 10 bases at V and 6 bases at J, with 13 bases between. The CDR3 covers 12 residues. The CDR3 here is CATNGVVNEQFF. Written as DNA, the CDR3 is TGTGCCACTAATGGAGTCGTCAATGAGCAGTTCTTC.

V gene TRBV10-3 combines with J gene TRBJ1-3; D is possibly TRBD1 (5 bases). Germline values: CDR1 ENHRY, CDR2 SYGVKD. The ends were cut back, 6 bases at V and 0 bases at J, with 9 bases in the middle. This CDR3 has 14 amino acids. The CDR3 coding sequence is TGTGCCATCAGCGGACATCTCTCTGGAAACACCATATATTTT. This sequence encodes CAISGHLSGNTIYF.

The chain recombines TRBV5-6 with TRBJ2-7, with 10 bases lining up with TRBD1. The germline gives CDR1 SGHDT, CDR2 YYEEEE. This CDR3 region has 16 residues. With V trimmed by 2 bases and J by 1 base, 6 bases remained unmatched. CDR3 region: CASSLLPGQGSYEQYF. In DNA form, the CDR3 reads TGTGCCAGCAGCTTACTTCCGGGACAGGGGTCCTACGAGCAGTACTTC.

The gene calls are TRBV19 and TRBJ2-7; 12 nucleotides align to TRBD2. The CDR3 runs to 17 residues. The trim removed 6 bases at V and 2 bases at J, leaving 11 bases unmatched. Germline CDR1 and CDR2: LNHDA and SQIVND (reference sequence). CDR3 sequence reads: CASRRLAGDTGAYEQYF. CDR3 sequence (DNA): TGTGCCAGTAGACGACTAGCGGGAGATACGGGCGCCTACGAGCAGTACTTC.